The 7 T cell receptor beta chains given below trace back to one sample, sequenced in a study of blood T cell repertoires in COVID-19. Method: immunoSEQ multiplex PCR; TCRdb's copy keeps in-frame clones and lacks some. The sample records roughly 180,000 clones, around three quarters being singletons. Material for sequencing was peripheral blood. The receptors come from a man in his sixties with active or convalescent COVID-19.

This sequence joins TRBV11-3 and TRBJ2-1; D is perhaps TRBD1 (6 bases). This CDR3 has 13 amino acids. Trimming left V 6 bases short and J 2 bases short, with 8 bases between. Looked up from germline, CDR1 is SGHNT and CDR2 is YENEEA. CDR3 coding DNA: TGTGCCAGCAGTTGGACAGCCTACAATGAGCAGTTCTTC. Its protein product is CASSWTAYNEQFF. Full variable domain (remainder filled in from reference TRBV11-3 and TRBJ2-1): EAGVVQSPRYKIIEKKQPVAFWCNPISGHNTLYWYLQNLGQGPELLIRYENEEAVDDSQLPKDRFSAERLKGVDSTLKIQPAELGDSAVYLCASSWTAYNEQFFGPGTRLTVL.

The chain is built from TRBV5-4 and TRBJ2-7; 10 nucleotides agree with TRBD2. The CDR3 is made up of 17 amino acids. CDR1 is SGHNT, CDR2 YYREEE, per germline (reference sequence). Trimming at V came to 0 bases and at J to 4 bases, leaving 10 bases not matched to a gene. The CDR3 spells CASSLARRASGSYEQYF. The CDR3 bases are TGTGCCAGCAGCTTGGCCCGGAGGGCTAGCGGGAGTTACGAGCAGTACTTC.

CDR3 sequence (DNA): TGCGCCAGTACAGTCGATCCCTTTAGCTCCTACGAGCAGTACTTC. This gives the protein CASTVDPFSSYEQYF. The gene calls are TRBV5-1 and TRBJ2-7; no definite D call. Between the trimmed V and J ends, which lost 8 bases and 0 bases, there was a span of 18 bases. CDR1 SGHRS and CDR2 YFSETQ come from the germline V gene. The CDR3 is made up of 15 amino acids.

The rearrangement joins TRBV27 to TRBJ1-3; D is undetermined. Trimming shortened V by 5 bases and J by 7 bases, and 24 bases separated the two germline ends. Germline-derived CDR1 and CDR2 are MNHEY and SMNVEV (reference sequence). CDR3 length: 17 amino acids. The CDR3 bases are TGTGCCAGCAGTCCGAGAGGAAGCACGCTTAAGAGCAACACCATATATTTT. Translating it yields CASSPRGSTLKSNTIYF.

The V gene is TRBV2, the J gene TRBJ1-5; TRBD1 is a possible D gene (5 bases). The CDR3 has 16 residues. Germline lookup yields CDR1 SNHLY and CDR2 FYNNEI. V lost 2 bases, J lost 2 bases, and 13 bases lay in between. CDR3 sequence: CASSESRAGGNQPQHF. CDR3 DNA sequence: TGTGCCAGCAGTGAAAGCCGGGCGGGGGGCAATCAGCCCCAGCATTTT.

The rearrangement links TRBV28 to TRBJ2-2; maybe TRBD2 (6 bases). This CDR3 has 15 amino acids. V lost 4 bases to trimming and J lost 1 base, with 10 bases between them. Looked up from germline, CDR1 is MDHEN and CDR2 is SYDVKM. CDR3: CASSSREMNTGELFF. The CDR3 region has the DNA TGTGCCAGCAGTTCTCGGGAGATGAACACCGGGGAGCTGTTTTTT.

This clone was detected only a few times. The CDR3 DNA follows: TGTGCCAGTAGTCATGGACAGGGAGTCGGCTACACCTTC. Residues: CASSHGQGVGYTF. The chain is built from TRBV19 and TRBJ1-2, with 8 bases lining up with TRBD1. The J segment lost 8 bases and the V segment lost 5 bases, leaving 7 bases of the junction unmatched. The CDR3 contains 13 residues. Germline V gene lookup returns CDR1 LNHDA and CDR2 SQIVND (reference sequence).